These 24 T cell receptor beta chains share one sample of origin, sequenced in a study of cytomegalovirus exposure and HLA in healthy donors. PCR employed 60 Vbeta and 13 Jbeta primers. Only in-frame clones appear in the TCRdb table, and some are missing; sequencing was by immunoSEQ multiplex PCR. The sample consists of some 150,000 clones, about 68% of them appearing once. The sequencing input was PBMCs. The receptors stem from a man aged 30-40 years in good health and CMV-seronegative.

The rearrangement links TRBV6-1 to TRBJ1-4, with D perhaps TRBD1 (6 bases). The CDR3 contains 14 residues. CDR1 is MNHNS and CDR2 is SASEGT in the germline V gene. V gave up 7 bases and J gave up 5 bases, with 14 bases separating them. CDR3 coding DNA: TGTGCCAGCAAACCAGACAGGTTGAATGAAAAACTGTTTTTT. Protein: CASKPDRLNEKLFF.

Of note for this clone: The junction differs from germline at one of its ends, possibly a read error. J is TRBJ2-3 and V is TRBV14; the match to TRBD2 covers 10 bases. This CDR3 has 13 amino acids. CDR1 and CDR2 (germline): SGHDN, FVKESK. CDR3 bases: TGTGCCAGCAGCCAAGATACAGCGGGGGGGCCAATCTTT. This encodes CASSQDTAGGPIF.

The chain employs TRBV5-6 and TRBJ2-3, with D uncertain. This CDR3 has 15 residues. V lost 2 bases to trimming and J lost 2 bases, with 12 bases between them. The germline CDR1 and CDR2 sequences are SGHDT and YYEEEE. CDR3 region: CASSFGIGDTDTQYF. The CDR3 nucleotides read TGTGCCAGCAGCTTCGGTATAGGAGACACAGATACGCAGTATTTT.

The chain employs TRBV5-4 and TRBJ2-4; D might be TRBD2 (6 bases). The CDR3 is 16 amino acids. V lost 4 bases and J 7 bases, leaving 21 bases between the germline ends. CDR1 is SGHNT, CDR2 YYREEE, per germline (reference sequence). Here the CDR3 DNA reads TGTGCCAGCAGCCTTTTGGGAGGTATTCGGGGGAACATTCAGTACTTC. Translating it yields CASSLLGGIRGNIQYF.

This chain links TRBV27 with TRBJ2-4; tentatively, D is TRBD2 (7 bases). There are 13 residues in the CDR3. CDR1 is MNHEY, CDR2 SMNVEV, per germline (reference sequence). V was clipped by 3 bases and J by 9 bases, with 12 bases between them. CDR3 in DNA: TGTGCCAGCAGTTTCGCGGGGGCGGTCATTCAGTACTTC. Its translation: CASSFAGAVIQYF.

The chain employs TRBV7-9 and TRBJ1-6; 11 bases fit TRBD1. V shed 3 bases and J 9 bases; nucleotides not matched to a gene: 13. CDR1 SEHNR and CDR2 FQNEAQ come from the germline V gene (reference sequence). This CDR3 region has 18 residues. CDR3 sequence (DNA): TGTGCCAGCAGCTTCGAGCCCCTACAAGGGACAGGGGGTTCACCCCTCCACTTT. Amino acids: CASSFEPLQGTGGSPLHF.

CDR3 in amino acids: CASSVGLDTNSPLHF. DNA of the CDR3: TGTGCCAGCAGCGTAGGATTGGACACCAATTCACCCCTCCACTTT. V and J are TRBV9 and TRBJ1-6; D is possibly TRBD1 (5 bases). Germline assignment: CDR1 SGDLS and CDR2 YYNGEE. This CDR3 spans 15 amino acids. Trimming removed 0 bases from V and 7 bases from J, with 11 bases in between.

The V gene is TRBV15, the J gene TRBJ1-1; 8 bases match TRBD1. With 6 bases clipped from V and 11 bases from J, the junction kept 11 bases outside the gene matches. This CDR3 region has 13 residues. Germline-derived CDR1 and CDR2 are LNHNV and YYDKDF (reference sequence). As DNA, the CDR3 is TGTGCCACCAGACCCCGGCAGGGGGCTTATGCTTTCTTT. Translating it yields CATRPRQGAYAFF.

By share, this clone ranks as medium-sized. V usage is TRBV28 and J usage is TRBJ2-7, with 16 bases matching TRBD2. J lost 6 bases, V lost 6 bases, and 11 bases had no gene match. The germline V gene encodes CDR1 MDHEN and CDR2 SYDVKM. The CDR3 has 17 residues. CDR3 DNA: TGTGCCAGCAGAGCCATCCAGGGACTAGCGGGGGGGCCCGAGCAGTACTTC. It yields the protein CASRAIQGLAGGPEQYF.

In DNA form, the CDR3 reads TGTGCCAGCAGTGTTACACCTCAAGAGACCCAGTACTTC. It translates to CASSVTPQETQYF. V usage is TRBV25-1 and J usage is TRBJ2-5; D uncertain. Trimming shortened V by 4 bases and J by 2 bases, and 8 bases separated the two germline ends. CDR1 and CDR2 (germline): MGHDK, SYGVNS. CDR3 size: 13 residues.

The chain combines TRBV2 with TRBJ2-7, with TRBD1 matching over 7 bases. The CDR3 loop spans 14 amino acids. Germline lookup yields CDR1 SNHLY and CDR2 FYNNEI. V was pared by 6 bases and J by 2 bases, with 7 bases of the junction left unmatched. The CDR3 here is CASSQQGFPYEQYF. The CDR3 nucleotides are TGTGCCAGCAGCCAACAGGGGTTCCCCTACGAGCAGTACTTC.

J is TRBJ2-7 and V is TRBV7-2; D remains ambiguous. With 1 base removed from V and 0 bases from J, the gap between germline ends came to 7 bases. CDR1 is SGHTA, CDR2 FQGNSA, per germline. The CDR3 is 14 residues long. CDR3 in DNA: TGTGCCAGCAGCTTAGAGCCCCCCTCCTACGAGCAGTACTTC. It is translated as CASSLEPPSYEQYF.

The chain carries TRBV7-9 and TRBJ1-4; D may be TRBD1 (6 bases). This CDR3 has 15 amino acids. Germline assignment: CDR1 SEHNR and CDR2 FQNEAQ (reference sequence). Deletions cut 6 bases from V and 1 base from J, with 12 bases between. The CDR3, as DNA: TGTGCCAGCAGAGGTGAACAGGGAACTAATGAAAAACTGTTTTTT. Protein: CASRGEQGTNEKLFF. The full variable domain, its missing parts supplied by reference TRBV7-9 and TRBJ1-4, is DTGVSQNPRHKITKRGQNVTFRCDPISEHNRLYWYRQTLGQGPEFLTYFQNEAQLEKSRLLSDRFSAERPKGSFSTLEIQRTEQGDSAMYLCASRGEQGTNEKLFFGSGTQLSVL.

A word on this clone: At one of its ends the junction is not consistent with the germline gene, which may arise from a read error. The genes are TRBV19 and TRBJ1-2; no definite D call. Germline CDR1 is LNHDA and CDR2 is SQIVND (reference sequence). The CDR3 is 13 amino acids. The chain's CDR3 is CASSIKLRSGYPF. In nucleotides, the CDR3 is TGTGCCAGTAGTATCAAGTTACGGAGTGGCTACCCCTTC. The whole variable domain, filled in from reference TRBV19 and TRBJ1-2, reads DGGITQSPKYLFRKEGQNVTLSCEQNLNHDAMYWYRQDPGQGLRLIYYSQIVNDFQKGDIAEGYSVSREKKESFPLTVTSAQKNPTAFYLCASSIKLRSGYPFGSGTRLTVV.

The chain employs TRBV4-3 and TRBJ1-5; D is uncertain. The germline CDR1 and CDR2 sequences are LGHNA and YSLEER. Trimming shortened V by 4 bases and J by 3 bases, and 10 bases separated the two germline ends. The CDR3 consists of 14 residues. DNA for the CDR3: TGCGCCAGCAGCCCCGAGCTCTACAATCAGCCCCAGCATTTT. This gives the protein CASSPELYNQPQHF.

The chain couples TRBV19 to TRBJ1-2, with a weak D call TRBD1 (6 bases). Trimming left V 3 bases short and J 3 bases short, with 14 bases between. The germline CDR1 and CDR2 sequences are LNHDA and SQIVND (reference sequence). The CDR3 is 15 amino acids. This chain's CDR3 is CASSIRGRGDYGYTF. The CDR3 bases are TGTGCCAGTAGTATTCGCGGCAGGGGAGACTATGGCTACACCTTC.

This chain links TRBV29-1 with TRBJ2-1; D is perhaps TRBD2 (6 bases). V was clipped by 5 bases and J by 4 bases, with 15 bases between them. CDR3 length: 14 residues. Germline V gene sequence: CDR1 SQVTM, CDR2 ANQGSEA. CDR3 in amino acids: CSVLGTLIYNEQFF. Here the CDR3 DNA reads TGCAGCGTTCTCGGGACTCTAATTTACAATGAGCAGTTCTTC.

V is TRBV27 and J is TRBJ1-1, with a weak D call TRBD1 (5 bases). Trimming took 2 bases from V and 5 from J, leaving 27 bases between them. Per germline, CDR1 MNHEY and CDR2 SMNVEV (reference sequence). The CDR3 is made up of 19 amino acids. In DNA, the CDR3 is TGTGCCAGCAGTTTAAGGGTCGGGGGGGGAGGAACAGGTTGGACTGAAGCTTTCTTT. Translation gives CASSLRVGGGGTGWTEAFF.

The DNA of the CDR3 is TGTGCCAGCAGTGAAGTGGTCGGGGGGACCGGGGAGCTGTTTTTT. Protein: CASSEVVGGTGELFF. V is TRBV2 and J is TRBJ2-2, with TRBD2 identical over 7 bases. The CDR3 covers 15 residues. V shed 1 base and J 5 bases; nucleotides not matched to a gene: 4. Looked up from germline, CDR1 is SNHLY and CDR2 is FYNNEI.

This clone was observed a single time. This rearrangement joins TRBV5-6 to TRBJ1-2, with D hard to call. V lost 1 base, J lost 0 bases, and 4 bases lay in between. Germline CDR1 SGHDT, CDR2 YYEEEE. The CDR3 runs to 13 residues. The CDR3 DNA is TGTGCCAGCAGCTTGTTTACTAACTATGGCTACACCTTC. Residues: CASSLFTNYGYTF.

The chain employs TRBV7-9 and TRBJ1-4, with 8 bases that match TRBD1. CDR1 is SEHNR, CDR2 FQNEAQ, per germline (reference sequence). The J segment lost 6 bases and the V segment lost 3 bases, leaving 3 bases of the junction unmatched. CDR3 length: 14 amino acids. DNA for the CDR3: TGTGCCAGCAGCTTCTCGACAGGGGATGAAAAACTGTTTTTT. Protein sequence: CASSFSTGDEKLFF.

This clone was observed once. This chain joins TRBV29-1 and TRBJ2-5, with 7 bases identical to TRBD1. The V gene end was trimmed by 7 bases and the J gene end by 2 bases; junction bases not matched to a gene: 4. Germline V lookup: CDR1 SQVTM, CDR2 ANQGSEA. CDR3 size: 12 residues. The DNA for the CDR3 is TGCAGCGCCATGACAGGGCAAGAGACCCAGTACTTC. Protein: CSAMTGQETQYF.

This clone appeared once. This chain joins TRBV6-4 and TRBJ2-7; the match to TRBD2 covers 8 bases. This CDR3 has 15 amino acids. The V and J ends lost 3 bases and 4 bases, in that order; junction bases with no gene match: 8. Germline V gene lookup returns CDR1 MRHNA and CDR2 SNTAGT. CDR3 in DNA: TGTGCCAGCAGTGAGGCGGGGGGCTCCCAATACGAGCAGTACTTC. It yields the protein CASSEAGGSQYEQYF.

A few counts support this clone. V usage is TRBV11-2 and J usage is TRBJ2-7; TRBD2 matches at 8 bases. The CDR3 runs 19 residues. The germline V gene has CDR1 SGHAT and CDR2 FQNNGV. The V and J ends lost 8 bases and 0 bases, in that order; junction bases with no gene match: 21. CDR3: CASDAGLLAGTFASYEQYF. The CDR3, as DNA: TGTGCCAGCGATGCAGGTTTATTAGCGGGGACCTTCGCCTCCTACGAGCAGTACTTC.